This TCR beta chain was recorded in a study of blood T cells in healthy people across ages. A sample-barcoded 5' primer and a J-beta primer mix were used in a second PCR of roughly 7 to 11 cycles. TCRdb reprocessed the 5' RACE reads with MiXCR, giving one entry per CDR3 protein. The sample includes roughly 800,000 distinct CDR3 sequences, 20% to 30% of them seen just once. A few counts support this clonotype. Germline V gene data show CDR1 as SGDLS and CDR2 as YYNGEE. J lost 0 bases, V lost 4 bases, and 12 bases had no gene match. The CDR3 length is 18 residues. Per-sample PBMC isolation yielded at least 7 million cells. Separately, the same data were catalogued under a study of T cells of mothers and their children. That source adds: Input to cDNA synthesis comprised all extracted RNA, at a ratio of about 1.4 ug per 15 ul.

This TCR was recovered from a boy between 10 and 17 years old in good health. The specimen sequenced was blood. This chain uses TRBV9 with TRBJ2-5; 10 nucleotides line up with TRBD1. The CDR3: CASSPRPGTGVNQETQYF. The CDR3, as DNA: TGTGCCAGCAGCCCCCGTCCCGGGACAGGGGTGAACCAAGAGACCCAGTACTTC.